One T cell receptor (beta chain) is described in this entry. The antigen is not known. Molecular barcoding with unique molecular identifiers was used for the TCRbeta library. TCRdb re-analysed the PCR reads in MiXCR, keeping a single row per CDR3 protein. The sample includes 450,000 to 550,000 distinct CDR3 sequences, about an eighth of them seen just once. Per the germline V gene, CDR1 is MNHEY and CDR2 is SMNVEV (reference sequence). This CDR3 comprises 15 residues. V lost 7 bases to trimming and J lost 7 bases; unmatched junction nucleotides: 9. This sample is drawn from a study of T-cell reconstitution after alpha-beta-depleted transplantation in children. Findings and limits, study-wide: About two months after transplant, alpha-beta T cells reportedly came from several hundred expanded graft clones. Some patients showed high day-60 TCRbeta diversity, which derived from surviving recipient T cells and thymic progenitors. T-cell counts and diversity at one year post-transplant came mainly from newly produced T cells.

The source was PBMCs, mostly from graft donor cells, collected 180 days after TCRalphabeta/CD19-depleted stem cell transplant. The receptor's source is a female patient between 2 and 15 years old who had a stem cell transplant for aplastic anemia, so the T cells may come from the graft donor. The rearrangement uses TRBV27 and TRBJ2-2; 10 bases agree with TRBD1. The CDR3 loop reads CASTPDRGTNGELFF. The CDR3 bases are TGTGCCAGCACCCCGGACAGGGGGACCAACGGGGAGCTGTTTTTT.